This TCR beta chain is drawn from a study of cytomegalovirus exposure and HLA in healthy donors. The PCR had 60 Vbeta and 13 Jbeta primers. The data were produced by immunoSEQ multiplex PCR, yet TCRdb's version contains in-frame clones alone and is incomplete. This table holds 90,000 to 130,000 clones, around 84% found once. The CDR3 length is 15 residues. Trimming shortened V by 1 base and J by 1 base, and 14 bases separated the two germline ends. In germline, CDR1 is GTSNPN, CDR2 SVGIG (reference sequence). The chain links TRBV30 to TRBJ2-7; D is possibly TRBD1 (9 bases). Material for sequencing was PBMCs. The origin of this receptor is a man aged 25-45 years in good health and CMV-seropositive. CDR3 nucleotides: TGTGCCTGGAGTGCGGGGGGGACAGGGTCCTACGAGCAGTACTTC. Encoded protein: CAWSAGGTGSYEQYF.